This TCR beta chain was documented in a study of Ad26.COV2.S vaccination and SARS-CoV-2 variants. Overall study: It was the COV1001 Ad26.COV2.S trial arm that included the donor. Study observations and caveats: Spike-specific TCR breadth in vaccine recipients exceeded that seen in placebo recipients.

Treatment denoted: 19 received Ad26.COV2.S at low or high dose, single or two shots; several received placebo; per-sample allocation not given. Collection of samples fell on day 63 after the first vaccine or placebo injection. This CDR3 region has 15 residues. V was trimmed by 4 bases and J by 2 bases, leaving 12 bases between them. CDR1 is LGHNA and CDR2 is YNFKEQ in the germline V gene. Clones were sequenced by immunoSEQ multiplex PCR, and TCRdb holds only the in-frame ones, with some missing. The table has around 320,000 clones, about nine tenths seen once; the top ten hold 3.4%. This clone was seen just once. What it binds is not known.

The TCR originated in a person between 18 and 65 years old who received the Ad26.COV2.S COVID-19 vaccine or a placebo. The J gene is TRBJ1-5, the V gene TRBV4-2; D is unclear. The sample consisted of peripheral blood, taken in a trial of Ad26.COV2.S vaccine versus placebo. This CDR3 reads CASSPPDRGNQPQHF. The CDR3, as DNA: TGTGCCAGCAGCCCCCCGGACCGGGGCAATCAGCCCCAGCATTTT.